Detailed here is one TCR beta chain. As yet, its antigen is unknown. The data were produced by immunoSEQ multiplex PCR, yet TCRdb's version contains in-frame clones alone and is incomplete. The sample carries tens of thousands of clones, 88% recorded once. This sample is part of a study of OX40 agonist ivuxolimab in advanced cancers. Whole-study context: Treatment received earlier with anti-PD-1, anti-PD-L1 or anti-CTLA-4 agents was allowed, and 40% had some. Three individuals attained partial responses, comprising one hepatocellular carcinoma case and two cutaneous melanoma cases.

Overall study results and limits: Some nonresponders also had low normalized T-cell clonal expansion. The study found among the lowest clonal expansion in partial responders at 0.1-3.0 mg/kg.

The source is an adult with an advanced solid tumor such as melanoma, head and neck, liver or kidney cancer. Material: CD4+ or CD8+ T cells sorted from blood, obtained in a trial of the OX40 agonist ivuxolimab.

This CDR3 is CASSLTSTSYEQYF. For the CDR3, the DNA is TGTGCCAGCAGCCTAACCTCTACATCCTACGAGCAGTACTTC. This sequence joins TRBV5-5 and TRBJ2-7, with D unclear. The length of the CDR3 is 14 residues. CDR1 and CDR2 from the germline V gene are SGHKS and YYEKEE (reference sequence). The V and J ends lost 4 bases and 1 base respectively, with 12 bases between them.